This T cell receptor beta chain was profiled in a study of tissue T cells after allogeneic stem cell transplantation (dated by TCRdb to 2022 to 2024). Some background on the complete study: Over an approximately 3-year period, fewer than 10 adult allo-HCT recipients with steroid-refractory GVHD were prospectively enrolled in a research-autopsy study. The human arm was a prospective observational study without blinding or randomization. The study profiled TCR beta repertoires in many tissues obtained from research autopsies of patients with and without GVHD, and also in mouse models of GVHD. For viably preserved blood and marrow, CD3+ T cells were flow-sorted when cell numbers allowed, whereas DNA was extracted directly from smaller samples. Every GVHD patient got a graft from a donor, with several grafts unmodified and three CD34-selected to deplete T cells. Gastrointestinal GVHD was present in all GVHD patients, several lines of GVHD-directed therapy were administered to all GVHD patients, and skin involvement was additionally present in roughly five GVHD patients.

Libraries were built with the immunoSEQ multiplex PCR assay. Adaptive Biotechnologies performed the TCRbeta CDR3 sequencing at survey depth and reported CDR3 sequences, V/J genes, productive frequency and template counts. Amplification of TCR beta CDR3 regions was performed from genomic DNA rather than from RNA. From the authors' description of their analysis: Pairwise repertoire overlap between tissues was quantified with Jensen-Shannon divergence, where 1 means complete divergence and 0 identical. Tissues were clustered by single-linkage agglomerative hierarchical clustering of pairwise JSD values, and the clustering results were displayed as dendrograms. All patient samples were analyzed with GLIPH2 using simulation_depth 1000, kmer_min_depth 3 and cdr3_length_cutoff 8, and only groups containing more than two unique CDR3s were kept. A standardized tissue-overlap score was calculated by extrapolating Jaccard GLIPH-group overlap across patients to a standard repertoire size of 1000 clones. To look at how diversity was associated with clinical or experimental variables, linear mixed-effect models were used, with tissue treated as a fixed effect and individual treated as a random effect. What TCRdb holds here is the immuneACCESS table cut down to in-frame rearrangements. Part of the clones is not present; checked against another copy, under half of the missing clones reflect an unresolved V gene, and the others are unexplained. The V and J calls and the clone size are those of that table, but D and trimming were determined from the DNA. The table for this sample lists 28,000 or so clones; about 90% of them were counted only once. The top ten hold 1.5% to 2.5% of the sample.

General study outcomes and caveats: Within patients, how anatomically similar the tissues were was a key factor in shaping TCR repertoire composition, regardless of disease or transplant status. Few T cell clones were found to be shared across patients, but shared repertoire signatures across patients were revealed in a tissue-specific fashion by motif-based clustering. In both patients and mice, only a limited portion of the TCR repertoire detected in tissues was captured by blood and spleen T cells. Sampling depth was acknowledged as a limitation, and the patient cohort was both small and clinically heterogeneous. Which tissue TCRs were alloreactive or antigen-specific was not determined in the study, and some of the clones might have been host cells that persisted.

This clone was counted a few times. The target of this receptor is not known. Qualities for individual bases were not recorded, and no much larger clone is one base off. The label giving this sample's time point can be read as: recipient (host-origin) PBMCs collected before allo-HCT. According to the germline V gene, CDR1 reads ENHRY and CDR2 reads SYGVKD. The germline V end is reduced by 7 bases and the J end by 4 bases; junction bases left unmatched: 9. From cysteine to phenylalanine, the CDR3 is 15 amino acids long. Only CDR3 DNA remains: 45 bases, in frame from the first base. Rearrangement joined TRBV10-3 to TRBJ1-5, with 8 bases matching TRBD1. The receptor comes from a male donor aged 60 or over who later had graft-versus-host disease after an allogeneic stem cell transplant. Sample: blood, taken before transplantation. The DNA is TGTGCCATCACCCCAGGGGGCAAGGGGAATCAGCCCCAGCATTTT. This is translated as CAITPGGKGNQPQHF.